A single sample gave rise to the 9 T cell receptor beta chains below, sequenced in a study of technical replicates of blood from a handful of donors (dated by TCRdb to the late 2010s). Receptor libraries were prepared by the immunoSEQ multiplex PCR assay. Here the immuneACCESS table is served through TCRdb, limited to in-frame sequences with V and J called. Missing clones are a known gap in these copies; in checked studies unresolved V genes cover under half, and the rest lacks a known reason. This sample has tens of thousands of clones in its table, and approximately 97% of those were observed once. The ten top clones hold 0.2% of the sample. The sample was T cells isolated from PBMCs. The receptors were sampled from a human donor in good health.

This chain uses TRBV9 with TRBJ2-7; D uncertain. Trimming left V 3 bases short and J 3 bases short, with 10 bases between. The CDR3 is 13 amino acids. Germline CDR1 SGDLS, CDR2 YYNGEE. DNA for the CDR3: TGTGCCAGCAGCGCGGGTGATGGCTACGAGCAGTACTTC. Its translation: CASSAGDGYEQYF.

The CDR3 bases are TGCGCCAGCAGCTTGCTAGCGGGAGTTTCAGATACGCAGTATTTT. It yields the protein CASSLLAGVSDTQYF. The V call is TRBV5-1, the J call TRBJ2-3, with TRBD2 identical over 10 bases. V was pared by 1 base and J by 4 bases, with 3 bases of the junction left unmatched. CDR1 SGHRS and CDR2 YFSETQ come from the germline V gene. The CDR3 is made up of 15 amino acids.

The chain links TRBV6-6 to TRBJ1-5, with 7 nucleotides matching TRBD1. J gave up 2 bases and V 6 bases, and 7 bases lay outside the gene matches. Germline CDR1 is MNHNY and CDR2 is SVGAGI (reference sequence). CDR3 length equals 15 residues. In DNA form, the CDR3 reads TGTGCCAGCAGGAGGACCGGACAGGGCAATCAGCCCCAGCATTTT. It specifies CASRRTGQGNQPQHF.

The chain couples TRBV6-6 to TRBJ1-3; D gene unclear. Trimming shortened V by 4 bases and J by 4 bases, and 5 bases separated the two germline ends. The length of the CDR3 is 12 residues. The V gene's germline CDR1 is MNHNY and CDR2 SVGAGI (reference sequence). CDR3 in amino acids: CASSSGGNTIYF. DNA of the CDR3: TGTGCCAGCAGTTCGGGAGGAAACACCATATATTTT.

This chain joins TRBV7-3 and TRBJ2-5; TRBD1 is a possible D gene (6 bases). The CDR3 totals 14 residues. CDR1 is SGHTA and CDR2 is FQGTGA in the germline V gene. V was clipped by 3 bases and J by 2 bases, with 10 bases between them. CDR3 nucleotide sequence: TGTGCCAGCAGCTTGGGGGCCCAACAAGAGACCCAGTACTTC. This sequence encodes CASSLGAQQETQYF.

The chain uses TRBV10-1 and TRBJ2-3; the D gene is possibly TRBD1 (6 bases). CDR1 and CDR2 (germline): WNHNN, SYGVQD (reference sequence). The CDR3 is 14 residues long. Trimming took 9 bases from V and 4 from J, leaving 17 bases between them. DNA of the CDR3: TGCGCCAGTACTCCGAGGGGGTCCTCAGATACGCAGTATTTT. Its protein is CASTPRGSSDTQYF.

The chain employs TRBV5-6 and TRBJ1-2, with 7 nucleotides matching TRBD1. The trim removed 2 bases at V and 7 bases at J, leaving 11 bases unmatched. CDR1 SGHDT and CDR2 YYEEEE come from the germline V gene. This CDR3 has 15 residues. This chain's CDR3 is CASSFPGQRNRGYTF. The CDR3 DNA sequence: TGTGCCAGCAGCTTCCCGGGACAGAGGAATCGTGGCTACACCTTC.

The CDR3 spells CASTGFGETQYF. CDR3 in DNA: TGTGCCAGCACAGGGTTTGGAGAGACCCAGTACTTC. The chain couples TRBV7-6 to TRBJ2-5; D is perhaps TRBD1 (5 bases). The CDR3 length is 12 residues. In germline, CDR1 is SGHVS, CDR2 FNYEAQ. V dropped 7 bases and J dropped 4 bases, with 10 bases sitting between them. The whole variable domain, filled in from reference TRBV7-6 and TRBJ2-5, reads GAGVSQSPRYKVTKRGQDVALRCDPISGHVSLYWYRQALGQGPEFLTYFNYEAQQDKSGLPNDRFSAERPEGSISTLTIQRTEQRDSAMYRCASTGFGETQYFGPGTRLLVL.

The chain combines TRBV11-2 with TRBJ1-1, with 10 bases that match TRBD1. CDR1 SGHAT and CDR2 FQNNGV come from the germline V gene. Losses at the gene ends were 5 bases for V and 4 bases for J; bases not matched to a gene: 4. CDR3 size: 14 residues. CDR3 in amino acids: CASSPGTGATEAFF. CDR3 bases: TGTGCCAGCAGCCCCGGGACAGGGGCCACTGAAGCTTTCTTT.